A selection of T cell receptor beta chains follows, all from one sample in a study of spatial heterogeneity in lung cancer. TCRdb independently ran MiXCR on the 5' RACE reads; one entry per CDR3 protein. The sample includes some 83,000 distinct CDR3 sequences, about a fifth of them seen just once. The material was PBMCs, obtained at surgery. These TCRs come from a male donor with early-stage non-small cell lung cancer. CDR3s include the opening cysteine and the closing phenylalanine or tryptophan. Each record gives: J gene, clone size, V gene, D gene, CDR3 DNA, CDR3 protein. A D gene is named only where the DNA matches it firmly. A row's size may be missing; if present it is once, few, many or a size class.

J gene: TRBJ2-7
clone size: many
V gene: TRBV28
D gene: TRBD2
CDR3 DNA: TGTGCCAGCAGTTTACCTAGCGGAGAACCCTACGAGCAGTACTTC
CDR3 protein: CASSLPSGEPYEQYF

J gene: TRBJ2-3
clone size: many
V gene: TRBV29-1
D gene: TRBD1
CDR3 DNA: TGCAGCGTTGTTCGACAGGGGGCGAAAGATACGCAGTATTTT
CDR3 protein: CSVVRQGAKDTQYF

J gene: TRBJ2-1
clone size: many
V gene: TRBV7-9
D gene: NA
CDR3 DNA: TGTGCCAGCAGCTCCCCCAACTACCCCGAGTTCTTC
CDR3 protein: CASSSPNYPEFF

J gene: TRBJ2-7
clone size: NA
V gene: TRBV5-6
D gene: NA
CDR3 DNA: TGTGCCAGCACCGGGACTGTGAGTTACGAGCAGTACTTC
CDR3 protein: CASTGTVSYEQYF

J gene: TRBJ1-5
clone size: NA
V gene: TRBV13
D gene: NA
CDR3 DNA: TGTGCCAGCAGCTCGGGACGGAATAATCAGCCCCAGCATTTT
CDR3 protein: CASSSGRNNQPQHF

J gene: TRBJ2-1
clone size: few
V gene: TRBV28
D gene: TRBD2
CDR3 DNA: TGTGCCAGCGGGACTAGCGGGGGCAACCATGAGCAGTTCTTC
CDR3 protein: CASGTSGGNHEQFF

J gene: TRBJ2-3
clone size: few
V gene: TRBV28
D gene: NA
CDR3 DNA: TGTGCCAGCAGTTTAGAGTTTTTGGGTACTACGCAGTATTTT
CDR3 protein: CASSLEFLGTTQYF

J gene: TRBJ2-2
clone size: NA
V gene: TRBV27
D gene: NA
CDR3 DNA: TGTGCCAGCAGTTTACGGGGCGCAGGCGGGGAGCTGTTTTTT
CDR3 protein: CASSLRGAGGELFF

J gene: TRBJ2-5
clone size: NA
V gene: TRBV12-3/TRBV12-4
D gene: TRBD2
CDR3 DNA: TGTGCCAGCAGTTCTCTAGCGGGGGGGCCGTTCGAGACCCAGTACTTC
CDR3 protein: CASSSLAGGPFETQYF

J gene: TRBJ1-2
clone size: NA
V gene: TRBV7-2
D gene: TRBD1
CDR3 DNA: TGTGCCAGCAGCTTAGCGGGACAGAATGGCTACACCTTC
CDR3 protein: CASSLAGQNGYTF

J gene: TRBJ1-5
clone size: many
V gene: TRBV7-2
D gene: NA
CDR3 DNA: TGTGCCAGCGGCCTACACAGTTCCGGTCAGCCCCAGCATTTT
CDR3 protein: CASGLHSSGQPQHF

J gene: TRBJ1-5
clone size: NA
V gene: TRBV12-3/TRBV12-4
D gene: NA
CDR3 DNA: TGTGCCAGCACCCCAGGGTTGACTCAGCCCCAGCATTTT
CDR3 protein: CASTPGLTQPQHF

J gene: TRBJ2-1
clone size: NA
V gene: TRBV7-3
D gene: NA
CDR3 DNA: TGTGCCAGCAGCGTAACTAGCCTGGAAGGTTCTGAGCAGTTCTTC
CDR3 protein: CASSVTSLEGSEQFF